These 25 T cell receptor beta chains were all obtained from the same sample, sequenced in a study of blood T cell repertoires in COVID-19. Here immunoSEQ multiplex PCR was the method, and the copy in TCRdb shows in-frame clones only, minus some. This repertoire shows 250,000 or so clones, more than 70% found once; its top ten account for roughly 6.7%. The material sequenced was peripheral blood. These TCRs come from a woman in her 30s with COVID-19, enrolled during active disease.

The V gene is TRBV21-1, the J gene TRBJ2-2; TRBD1, the table's D call, was not compared with the DNA. TRBV21-1 is assigned pseudogene status. The CDR3 has 15 amino acids. DNA of the CDR3: TGTGCCAGCAGCAAGGGACAGCGGAACACCGGGGAGCTGTTTTTT. Translating it yields CASSKGQRNTGELFF.

CDR3 coding DNA: TGTGCCAGCGCGGAAGGGGAAGAGCAGTTCTTC. This sequence encodes CASAEGEEQFF. This rearrangement joins TRBV5-4 to TRBJ2-1; perhaps TRBD1 as D (5 bases). CDR1 and CDR2 from the germline V gene are SGHNT and YYREEE (reference sequence). V was pared by 7 bases and J by 10 bases, with 12 bases between. The CDR3 contains 11 residues.

This clone was counted once. The chain links TRBV5-1 to TRBJ2-3; D uncertain. Germline CDR1 SGHRS, CDR2 YFSETQ. Trimming pared 2 bases from V and 0 bases from J, leaving 7 bases between. The CDR3 totals 14 residues. This CDR3 reads CASSFTESTDTQYF. CDR3 nucleotides: TGCGCCAGCAGCTTTACAGAGAGCACAGATACGCAGTATTTT.

This clone was counted only a few times. The chain couples TRBV11-3 to TRBJ2-1; 7 bases match TRBD2. V lost 0 bases, J lost 9 bases, and 2 bases stayed unmatched. CDR3 length: 13 amino acids. Germline CDR1 and CDR2: SGHNT and YENEEA. The CDR3 here is CASSLDAGAEQFF. The DNA for the CDR3 is TGTGCCAGCAGCTTAGATGCGGGAGCTGAGCAGTTCTTC.

The chain carries TRBV7-2 and TRBJ1-1; D is unresolved. Germline loops: CDR1 SGHTA, CDR2 FQGNSA. Deletions cut 4 bases from V and 4 bases from J, with 10 bases between. CDR3 length: 13 amino acids. This CDR3 is CASSSVGATEAFF. In nucleotides, the CDR3 is TGTGCCAGCAGCTCGGTGGGCGCCACTGAAGCTTTCTTT.

This chain connects TRBV19 to TRBJ2-3; 13 positions match TRBD2. Trimming at V came to 4 bases and at J to 5 bases, leaving 12 bases not matched to a gene. The CDR3 covers 18 residues. Germline CDR1 and CDR2: LNHDA and SQIVND (reference sequence). The CDR3 loop is CASSKFRTSGSTRDTQYF. CDR3 bases: TGTGCCAGTAGTAAATTTCGGACTAGCGGGAGTACAAGAGATACGCAGTATTTT.

This rearrangement joins TRBV7-9 to TRBJ1-2, with TRBD1 as a possible D gene (5 bases). V was shortened by 4 bases and J by 5 bases, with 23 bases between the two germline ends. The CDR3 totals 17 residues. Germline V gene data show CDR1 as SEHNR and CDR2 as FQNEAQ (reference sequence). The CDR3 coding sequence is TGTGCCAGCAGCTACAGGAAAGGAGACTCCGGGGGGTATGGCTACACCTTC. Protein: CASSYRKGDSGGYGYTF.

This sequence joins TRBV15 and TRBJ2-5; tentative D call: TRBD2 (6 bases). Trimming removed 0 bases at V and 7 bases at J, with 12 bases between. This CDR3 contains 14 residues. Germline values: CDR1 LNHNV, CDR2 YYDKDF (reference sequence). The CDR3 protein is CATSRDVRGGTQYF. In nucleotides, the CDR3 is TGTGCCACCAGCAGAGATGTCCGGGGAGGGACCCAGTACTTC.

V gene TRBV14 combines with J gene TRBJ1-1; 8 bases match TRBD1. The CDR3 sequence is 14 residues long. V lost 0 bases to trimming and J lost 10 bases; unmatched junction nucleotides: 7. Germline assignment: CDR1 SGHDN and CDR2 FVKESK. The CDR3 region has the DNA TGTGCCAGCAGCCAAGAAGGGCAGGGGGCGATAGCTTTCTTT. This translates into CASSQEGQGAIAFF.

The rearrangement joins TRBV15 to TRBJ2-1; 12 positions agree with TRBD2. Losses at the gene ends were 8 bases for V and 1 base for J; bases not matched to a gene: 6. This CDR3 has 16 amino acids. Per the germline V gene, CDR1 is LNHNV and CDR2 is YYDKDF (reference sequence). For the CDR3, the DNA is TGTGCCACCGGCGGACTAGCGGGGACTTCCTACAATGAGCAGTTCTTC. Protein: CATGGLAGTSYNEQFF.

This rearrangement joins TRBV6-1 to TRBJ1-4; 8 bases are shared with TRBD1. Germline V gene sequence: CDR1 MNHNS, CDR2 SASEGT. J was trimmed by 8 bases and V by 3 bases; bases with no gene match: 17. The CDR3 spans 18 residues. The CDR3 bases are TGTGCCAGCAGTGACTACGTCCCGGGACAGGTTTTTACGGAAAAACTGTTTTTT. It is translated as CASSDYVPGQVFTEKLFF.

This clone came up a few times. CDR3 nucleotide sequence: TGTGCCAGCAGCTTAGGGACAGGCGACACCGGGGAGCTGTTTTTT. This encodes CASSLGTGDTGELFF. This rearrangement joins TRBV11-2 to TRBJ2-2, with TRBD1 matching over 7 bases. The CDR3 consists of 15 residues. The J segment lost 3 bases and the V segment lost 1 base, leaving 2 bases of the junction unmatched. Germline values: CDR1 SGHAT, CDR2 FQNNGV. Based on the CDR3 plus reference TRBV11-2 and TRBJ2-2, the full variable domain is EAGVAQSPRYKIIEKRQSVAFWCNPISGHATLYWYQQILGQGPKLLIQFQNNGVVDDSQLPKDRFSAERLKGVDSTLKIQPAKLEDSAVYLCASSLGTGDTGELFFGEGSRLTVL.

Worth noting for this clone: No DNA is shown, since the ends of the CDR3 on it are uncertain; the CDR3 is the one TCRdb lists. The CDR3 loop reads CASSSSDRVHGYTF. V usage is TRBV6-5 and J usage is TRBJ1-2; the listed D gene, TRBD1, was not tested against the DNA. Per the germline V gene, CDR1 is MNHEY and CDR2 is SVGAGI. The CDR3 length is 14 residues, termini included.

The CDR3 sequence is CASSWGQARGTFNTEAFF. Written as DNA, the CDR3 is TGTGCCAGCAGCTGGGGACAGGCAAGGGGGACCTTCAACACTGAAGCTTTCTTT. The rearrangement joins TRBV5-4 to TRBJ1-1; 8 bases agree with TRBD1. Germline V gene lookup returns CDR1 SGHNT and CDR2 YYREEE (reference sequence). With 3 bases clipped from V and 2 bases from J, the junction kept 15 bases outside the gene matches. This CDR3 comprises 18 residues.

The chain carries TRBV29-1 and TRBJ2-3; 8 nucleotides line up with TRBD1. With V trimmed by 3 bases and J by 1 base, 6 bases remained unmatched. The CDR3 loop spans 15 amino acids. Germline CDR1 reads SQVTM; CDR2 reads ANQGSEA. CDR3 residues: CSVEFPGQGTDTQYF. The CDR3 DNA reads TGCAGCGTTGAGTTTCCGGGACAGGGCACAGATACGCAGTATTTT.

J is TRBJ1-1 and V is TRBV18, with TRBD1 matching 8 bases. There are 15 residues in the CDR3. V shed 6 bases and J 0 bases; nucleotides not matched to a gene: 6. Germline V gene lookup returns CDR1 KGHSH and CDR2 LQKENI. The CDR3 nucleotides read TGTGCCAGCTCTGTTAGGACAGGGCTGAACACTGAAGCTTTCTTT. It translates to CASSVRTGLNTEAFF.

This clone was counted a single time. At the DNA level, this CDR3 is encoded by other sequences in the same sample as well. CDR3 protein: CASRGQGNTEAFF. CDR3 coding DNA: TGTGCCAGCAGGGGACAGGGGAACACTGAAGCTTTCTTT. The V call is TRBV2, the J call TRBJ1-1; 9 bases align to TRBD1. The CDR3 has 13 residues. In germline, CDR1 is SNHLY, CDR2 FYNNEI. After removal of 6 bases from V and 1 base from J, the junction contained 0 bases not matched to a gene.

The chain joins TRBV7-2 to TRBJ1-1; 7 bases are shared with TRBD1. There are 14 residues in the CDR3. CDR1 SGHTA and CDR2 FQGNSA come from the germline V gene. V lost 4 bases, J lost 1 base, and 3 bases stayed unmatched. CDR3 DNA: TGTGCCAGCAGCTCTACAGGGGCGAACACTGAAGCTTTCTTT. Its protein is CASSSTGANTEAFF.

The chain carries TRBV4-1 and TRBJ1-1, with D tentatively TRBD1 (5 bases). The CDR3 extends over 17 amino acids. In germline, CDR1 is MGHRA, CDR2 YSYEKL. Trimming left V 5 bases short and J 1 base short, with 20 bases between. The DNA of the CDR3 is TGCGCCAGCAGCTCAGGGCGAAGGGGCCCAACGAACACTGAAGCTTTCTTT. Its protein is CASSSGRRGPTNTEAFF.

The chain recombines TRBV6-1 with TRBJ2-7, with 7 bases matching TRBD1. The germline V gene has CDR1 MNHNS and CDR2 SASEGT. The V and J ends lost 0 bases and 5 bases, in that order; junction bases with no gene match: 7. The CDR3 spans 15 residues. The CDR3 coding sequence is TGTGCCAGCAGTGAAGCGTTGGGACAGATACACGAGCAGTACTTC. Translating it yields CASSEALGQIHEQYF.

This sequence joins TRBV30 and TRBJ1-2; D is possibly TRBD1 (6 bases). V was cut by 2 bases and J by 3 bases, with 10 bases left in between. The germline V gene encodes CDR1 GTSNPN and CDR2 SVGIG (reference sequence). CDR3 size: 13 residues. CDR3 region: CAWSPGHHYGYTF. DNA of the CDR3: TGTGCCTGGAGTCCGGGACACCACTATGGCTACACCTTC.

The chain has TRBV19 and TRBJ1-1; D is possibly TRBD1 (5 bases). The CDR3 totals 13 residues. Between the trimmed V and J ends, which lost 10 bases and 1 base, there was a span of 13 bases. Per germline, CDR1 LNHDA and CDR2 SQIVND (reference sequence). The CDR3 loop is CATGHGQNTEAFF. CDR3 in DNA: TGTGCCACTGGGCACGGACAGAACACTGAAGCTTTCTTT.

This clone was seen a handful of times. V gene TRBV2 combines with J gene TRBJ1-2, with 9 bases identical to TRBD1. The junction had 6 bases not matched to a gene; V was cut back by 4 bases and J by 3 bases. The CDR3 length is 15 residues. Germline values: CDR1 SNHLY, CDR2 FYNNEI. CDR3 DNA: TGTGCCAGCAGTGGGGACAGGGATCCTTACTATGGCTACACCTTC. Translation: CASSGDRDPYYGYTF.

This chain joins TRBV6-6 and TRBJ2-1; D is unclear. The CDR3 has 13 residues. V lost 5 bases to trimming and J lost 5 bases, with 10 bases between them. CDR1 is MNHNY and CDR2 is SVGAGI in the germline V gene (reference sequence). The CDR3 coding sequence is TGTGCCAGCAGTACCCCTGACAACAATGAGCAGTTCTTC. Protein sequence: CASSTPDNNEQFF.

CDR3 sequence reads: CASSLGPEADTQYF. The DNA of the CDR3 is TGTGCCAGCAGTTTGGGGCCAGAGGCAGATACGCAGTATTTT. The rearrangement uses TRBV27 and TRBJ2-3; tentatively, D is TRBD1 (5 bases). The CDR3 spans 14 residues. Germline values: CDR1 MNHEY, CDR2 SMNVEV (reference sequence). V shed 3 bases and J shed 4 bases, with 11 bases lying between them.